This is a list of T cell receptor beta chains from one sample in a study of prognosis after radiotherapy for stage I lung cancer. Using its own MiXCR run on the multiplex PCR reads, TCRdb lists one record per CDR3 protein. The sample shows about 36,000 distinct CDR3 sequences, under 40% of them seen only once. Here the sequenced sample was PBMCs, taken before or after stereotactic body radiation therapy (not recorded which). These receptors originate from a donor of 50 years or more with non-small cell lung cancer. CDR3s leave out the opening cysteine and the closing phenylalanine or tryptophan.

V gene	J gene	CDR3 protein
TRBV27	TRBJ2-7	ASGPGGSYEQY
TRBV5-8	TRBJ1-3	ASSRGNTIY
TRBV6-2/TRBV6-3	TRBJ2-7	ASSYTQGYEQY
TRBV6-2/TRBV6-3	TRBJ2-1	ASSETSEGNEQF
TRBV12-3/TRBV12-4	TRBJ2-2	ASSLGTGSGENTGELF
TRBV28	TRBJ2-3	ASILISLGRDTQY
TRBV7-6	TRBJ1-1	ASSPAPNTEAF
TRBV9	TRBJ2-1	ASSVGWGAENEQF
TRBV5-1	TRBJ1-6	ASSSSSTGGLDSPLH
TRBV28	TRBJ1-1	ASIPWGGLKRRAF
TRBV20-1	TRBJ1-6	SARVRDNSPLH
TRBV27	TRBJ1-2	ASSWGTGGDGYT
TRBV20-1	TRBJ2-1	SASPSGFYSYNEQF
TRBV5-8	TRBJ2-2	ASSLGTGGQDGELF
TRBV20-1	TRBJ1-4	SARDNRGTNEKLF
TRBV12-3/TRBV12-4	TRBJ2-7	ASSQFVVPYEQY
TRBV24-1	TRBJ1-4	ATSDPEGEGEKLF
TRBV7-3	TRBJ2-2	ASSGPGAGGGNGELF
TRBV6-1	TRBJ1-4	ASSGQGATNEKLF
TRBV5-1	TRBJ2-7	ASSLQSYSYEQY
TRBV20-1	TRBJ2-3	SARGRSTDTQY
TRBV19	TRBJ1-2	ASSLGGDGGYT
TRBV11-2	TRBJ2-2	ASSLVTGELF
TRBV28	TRBJ2-6	ASRPTDVEQGANVLT
TRBV11-2	TRBJ1-2	ASSRVTVGGYT
TRBV15	TRBJ1-6	ATSTRGRNNSPLH
TRBV18	TRBJ2-7	ASSPQETSYEQY
TRBV28	TRBJ2-3	ASRLSATDTQY
TRBV28	TRBJ1-2	ASSPMDRRDYGYT
TRBV19	TRBJ2-5	ATNPQGGGQETQY
TRBV7-3	TRBJ2-5	ASSLQGAERETQY
TRBV12-3/TRBV12-4	TRBJ1-5	SSSWGPEPQH
TRBV7-3	TRBJ2-3	ASSSRLGTDTQY
TRBV19	TRBJ1-1	ASMFANGTEAF
TRBV20-1	TRBJ2-1	SARKSSGSGNEQF
TRBV6-5	TRBJ1-4	ASTYSGGLTNEKLF
TRBV7-3	TRBJ1-2	ASSEGTGGDYGYT
TRBV20-1	TRBJ2-2	SATVKTSGSFTGELF
TRBV28	TRBJ2-3	ASWRERADTQY
TRBV20-1	TRBJ2-1	SPRGLSGNEQF
TRBV30	TRBJ2-7	AWTTGVYEQY
TRBV4-2	TRBJ1-4	ASSQGPGLGTSDEKLF
TRBV6-1	TRBJ2-1	ASRLGTSGYYNEQF
TRBV6-1	TRBJ1-1	ASTLGRNTEAF
TRBV28	TRBJ2-3	ASGTSDTQY
TRBV15	TRBJ1-2	ATSADRANYGYT
TRBV6-6	TRBJ1-1	ASSYSETGSTEAF
TRBV27	TRBJ2-7	ASSFSQGLVYEQY
TRBV9	TRBJ2-7	ASSVNTGGTYEQY
TRBV10-3	TRBJ1-2	AISEPSQGAGYGYT
TRBV2	TRBJ2-1	ASSKDSSYNEQF
TRBV2	TRBJ2-7	ASSEASDRGRHEQY
TRBV12-3/TRBV12-4	TRBJ2-2	ASSPIGTGTNTGELF